The T cell receptor (beta chain) described here comes from a study of T cell repertoires in cytomegalovirus infection. About the research overall: TCR beta signatures that were public indicated CMV infection and matching HLA type. Regarding the study as a whole: HLA-C-restricted CMV clonotypes gave the most frequent clonotype in two of eight donors. Carriers of CMV plus the relevant HLA were identified by cumulative public TCR beta family frequency.

Per the germline V gene, CDR1 is SEHNR and CDR2 is FQNEAQ (reference sequence). V shed 3 bases and J shed 2 bases, with 13 bases lying between them. The CDR3 runs to 16 residues. TCRdb analysed the reads with MiXCR anew, one entry per CDR3 protein. The table shows 600,000 to 800,000 distinct CDR3 sequences, with roughly 24% occurring only once. This clonotype was counted at least ten times. Its antigen is not identified. The J gene is TRBJ1-4, the V gene TRBV7-9, with TRBD1 as a possible D gene (6 bases). The source is a human donor in good health (CMV status not recorded). Some clones in this sample may be carry-over from other donors' samples. The sequenced material came from CD8+ T cells from PBMCs. CDR3 nucleotides: TGTGCCAGCAGCTTTGGACGAGGGGGGACTAATGAAAAACTGTTTTTT. Protein product: CASSFGRGGTNEKLFF.